Reported below is one T cell receptor (beta chain). The repertoire was sequenced with immunoSEQ multiplex PCR; TCRdb's copy has only in-frame clones and lacks some. The sample contains 42,000 or so clones, almost 95% of which appear only once. The data were taken from a study of T cell changes during pregnancy in multiple sclerosis. CDR1 and CDR2 (germline): SGHKS, YYEKEE (reference sequence). With V trimmed by 4 bases and J by 5 bases, 9 bases remained unmatched. This CDR3 contains 15 residues. This TCR was sampled from a female donor with multiple sclerosis, enrolled in a pregnancy study. The chain couples TRBV5-5 to TRBJ2-7, with 10 bases fitting TRBD1. The sample here was CD8+ T cells from peripheral blood mononuclear cells, taken in the third trimester of pregnancy. In DNA, the CDR3 is TGTGCCAGCAGCCAGACCGGGACAGGGGTCGACGAGCAGTACTTC. Amino acid sequence: CASSQTGTGVDEQYF.